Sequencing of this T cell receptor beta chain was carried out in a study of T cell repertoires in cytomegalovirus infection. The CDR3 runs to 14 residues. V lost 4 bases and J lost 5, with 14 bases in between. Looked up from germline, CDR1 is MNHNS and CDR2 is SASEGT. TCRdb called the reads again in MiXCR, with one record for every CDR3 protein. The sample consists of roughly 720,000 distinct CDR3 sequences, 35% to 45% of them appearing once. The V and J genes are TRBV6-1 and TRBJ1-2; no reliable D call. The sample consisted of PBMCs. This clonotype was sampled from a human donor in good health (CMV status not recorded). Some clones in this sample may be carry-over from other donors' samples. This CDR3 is CASSGVRSPYGYTF. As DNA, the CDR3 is TGTGCCAGCAGTGGAGTTCGGTCTCCGTATGGCTACACCTTC.